The sequence of this TCR beta chain was determined in a study of OX40 agonist ivuxolimab in advanced cancers. The overall study: Intravenous ivuxolimab at 0.01 to 10 mg/kg was given to patients every 2 weeks. Three patients got partial responses; one had hepatocellular carcinoma and two had cutaneous melanoma.

Between the trimmed V and J ends, which lost 3 bases and 0 bases, there was a span of 5 bases. Per germline, CDR1 MDHEN and CDR2 SYDVKM. CDR3 size: 13 residues. Findings and limits, study-wide: Low normalized T-cell clonal expansion was also seen in some nonresponders. At 0.1 to 3.0 mg/kg, CD4+ and CD8+ blood T cells expanded clonally by week 6.

About this clone itself: The antigen is unknown.

Clones were read by immunoSEQ multiplex PCR, and TCRdb kept only the in-frame ones, dropping some. The sample includes tens of thousands of clones, roughly 86% of them seen just once. This clonotype was obtained from an adult with an advanced solid tumor such as melanoma, head and neck, liver or kidney cancer. The rearrangement uses TRBV28 and TRBJ1-1; D is unresolved. The sequenced sample was CD4+ or CD8+ T cells sorted from blood, obtained in a trial of the OX40 agonist ivuxolimab. The CDR3 is CASSFSMNTEAFF. Here the CDR3 DNA reads TGTGCCAGCAGTTTCAGCATGAACACTGAAGCTTTCTTT.